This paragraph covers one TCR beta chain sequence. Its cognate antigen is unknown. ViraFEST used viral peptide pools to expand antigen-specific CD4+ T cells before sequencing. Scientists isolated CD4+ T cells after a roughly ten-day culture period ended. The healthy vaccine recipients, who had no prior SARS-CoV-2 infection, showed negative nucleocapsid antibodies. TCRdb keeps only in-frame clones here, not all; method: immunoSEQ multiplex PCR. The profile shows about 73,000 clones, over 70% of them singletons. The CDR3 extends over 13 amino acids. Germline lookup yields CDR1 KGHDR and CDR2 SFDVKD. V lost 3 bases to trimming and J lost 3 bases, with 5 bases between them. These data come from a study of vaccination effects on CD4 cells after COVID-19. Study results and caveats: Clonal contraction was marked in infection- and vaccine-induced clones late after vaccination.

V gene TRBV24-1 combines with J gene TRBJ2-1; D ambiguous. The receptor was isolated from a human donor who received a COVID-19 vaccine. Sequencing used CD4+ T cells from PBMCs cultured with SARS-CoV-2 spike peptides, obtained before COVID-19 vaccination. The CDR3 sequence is CATSDHSYNEQFF. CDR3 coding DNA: TGTGCCACCAGTGATCACAGCTACAATGAGCAGTTCTTC.